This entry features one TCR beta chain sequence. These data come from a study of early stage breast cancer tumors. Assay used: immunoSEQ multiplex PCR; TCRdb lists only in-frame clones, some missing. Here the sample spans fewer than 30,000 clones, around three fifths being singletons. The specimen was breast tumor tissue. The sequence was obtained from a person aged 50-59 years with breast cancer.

The CDR3 nucleotides are TGCGCCAGCAGCTTGGCGAGTAGCGGGGGCCAAGAGACCCAGTACTTC. As protein: CASSLASSGGQETQYF. This chain joins TRBV5-1 and TRBJ2-5; 9 nucleotides line up with TRBD2. In germline, CDR1 is SGHRS, CDR2 YFSETQ. The CDR3 totals 16 residues. J gave up 1 base and V 0 bases, and 4 bases lay outside the gene matches.